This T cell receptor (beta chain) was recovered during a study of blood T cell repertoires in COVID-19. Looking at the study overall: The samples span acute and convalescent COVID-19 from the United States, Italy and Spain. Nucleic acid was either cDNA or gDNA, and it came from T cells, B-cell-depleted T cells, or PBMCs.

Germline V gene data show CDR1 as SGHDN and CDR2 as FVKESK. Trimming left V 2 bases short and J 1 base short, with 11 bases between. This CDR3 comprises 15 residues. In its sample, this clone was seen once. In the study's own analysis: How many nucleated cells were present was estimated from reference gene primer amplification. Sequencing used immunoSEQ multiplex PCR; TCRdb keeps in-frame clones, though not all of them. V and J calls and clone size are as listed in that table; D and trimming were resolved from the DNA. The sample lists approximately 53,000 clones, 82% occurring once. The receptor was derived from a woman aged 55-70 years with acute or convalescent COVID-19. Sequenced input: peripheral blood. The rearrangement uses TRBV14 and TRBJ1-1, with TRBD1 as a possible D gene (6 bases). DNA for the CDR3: TGTGCCAGCAGCCAACGACAGGCGTCGAACACTGAAGCTTTCTTT. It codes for CASSQRQASNTEAFF.